Below are 20 T cell receptor beta chains sequenced from a single sample in a study of regulatory T cells in long-lasting Graves disease. Described time point: newly diagnosed GD, antithyroid drugs for less than 3 months. The TCR library was made from RNA extracted from PBMCs. Through Arm-PCR of CDR3 regions and iRepertoire HTBI primers, TCR beta libraries were built. MiXCR, applied by TCRdb to the multiplex PCR reads, yields one record per CDR3 protein. The profile covers 500,000 or so distinct CDR3 sequences, with 12% to 15% appearing a single time and about 15% taken by the ten largest. This sample was also put to use in a study of T cells in Graves' hyperthyroidism and ophthalmopathy.

The source was peripheral blood mononuclear cells (PBMCs), collected at new diagnosis, from a patient treated with antithyroid drugs. All receptors derive from a woman aged 45-65 years with Graves disease.

This clonotype turned up a few times. V usage is TRBV6-1 and J usage is TRBJ2-1; 14 nucleotides line up with TRBD2. Unmatched junction bases numbered 6, after V lost 5 bases and J lost 9 bases. Germline lookup yields CDR1 MNHNS and CDR2 SASEGT. This CDR3 is 15 amino acids long. CDR3 residues: CASSPGTSGRVEQFF. The CDR3 DNA is TGTGCCAGCAGTCCCGGGACTAGCGGGAGAGTTGAGCAGTTCTTC.

This clonotype has just a few counts. The chain uses TRBV19 and TRBJ2-1; TRBD1 or TRBD2 may be the D gene (6 bases each). The germline V gene has CDR1 LNHDA and CDR2 SQIVND (reference sequence). CDR3 length: 17 amino acids. V was cut by 3 bases and J by 5 bases, with 20 bases left in between. The CDR3 coding sequence is TGTGCCAGTAGTATGCAGCAGGGGACTTTTCAGAACAATGAGCAGTTCTTC. Amino acid sequence: CASSMQQGTFQNNEQFF.

This clonotype was counted between two and nine times. CDR3 in amino acids: CASSQEEASGTDTQYF. The CDR3 DNA sequence: TGTGCCAGCAGCCAAGAAGAGGCAAGTGGCACAGATACGCAGTATTTT. The rearrangement links TRBV3-1 to TRBJ2-3; D call uncertain. This CDR3 has 16 amino acids. Per germline, CDR1 LGHDT and CDR2 YNNKEL (reference sequence). Trimming took 0 bases from V and 1 from J, leaving 11 bases between them.

The chain uses TRBV7-9 and TRBJ1-1; no firm D call. The V end lost 2 bases, the J end lost 6 bases, and 7 bases lay between the germline ends. The CDR3 extends over 12 amino acids. The V gene's germline CDR1 is SEHNR and CDR2 FQNEAQ (reference sequence). The CDR3 sequence: CASSLQAAEAFF. In DNA, the CDR3 is TGTGCCAGCAGCTTACAGGCGGCTGAAGCTTTCTTT.

This clonotype occurred many times. The chain recombines TRBV6-2 or TRBV6-3 with TRBJ2-7; possibly TRBD1 for D (5 bases). CDR3 length: 15 amino acids. Germline values: CDR1 MNHEY, CDR2 SVGEGT. Trimming cost V 0 bases and J 2 bases, with 11 bases left between them. This chain's CDR3 is CASSYSTTAPYEQYF. In nucleotides, the CDR3 is TGTGCCAGCAGTTACTCGACGACAGCCCCCTACGAGCAGTACTTC.

A note on this clonotype: It may be a read error: a sequence one base away is much more abundant. J is TRBJ1-1 and V is TRBV18; D might be TRBD1 (6 bases). This CDR3 is built from 15 residues. Germline CDR1 is KGHSH and CDR2 is LQKENI. CDR3 in amino acids: CAGSPRGAPNTEAFF. The DNA of the CDR3 is TGTGCCGGCTCACCGCGGGGGGCGCCGAACACTGAAGCTTTCTTT.

V and J are TRBV28 and TRBJ1-5; the D gene is possibly TRBD1 (5 bases). V lost 4 bases, J lost 0 bases, and 10 bases lay in between. Germline V gene lookup returns CDR1 MDHEN and CDR2 SYDVKM. This CDR3 is built from 15 residues. The CDR3 DNA sequence: TGTGCCAGCAGTTCCTCGACAGATAGCAATCAGCCCCAGCATTTT. Its protein is CASSSSTDSNQPQHF. The entire variable domain, with the rest obtained from reference TRBV28 and TRBJ1-5, is as follows: DVKVTQSSRYLVKRTGEKVFLECVQDMDHENMFWYRQDPGLGLRLIYFSYDVKMKEKGDIPEGYSVSREKKERFSLILESASTNQTSMYLCASSSSTDSNQPQHFGDGTRLSIL.

V is TRBV28 and J is TRBJ2-3; TRBD2 is a possible D gene (6 bases). Per the germline V gene, CDR1 is MDHEN and CDR2 is SYDVKM. This CDR3 contains 16 residues. The germline V and J ends were trimmed by 6 bases and 1 base, with 17 bases remaining between them. The CDR3 region is CASRLTLAFRTDTQYF. The CDR3 bases are TGTGCCAGCAGACTTACGCTAGCGTTCCGCACAGATACGCAGTATTTT.

This sequence joins TRBV20-1 and TRBJ1-4, with D unclear. The germline CDR1 and CDR2 sequences are DFQATT and SNEGSKA (reference sequence). V was pared by 3 bases and J by 5 bases, with 7 bases between. This CDR3 region has 12 residues. The CDR3 here is CSASPVNEKLFF. CDR3 sequence (DNA): TGCAGTGCTAGCCCAGTGAATGAAAAACTGTTTTTT.

This clonotype was observed at least ten times. The rearrangement links TRBV27 to TRBJ2-2; TRBD1 aligns across 7 bases. V shed 5 bases and J 5 bases; nucleotides not matched to a gene: 8. The CDR3 totals 15 residues. CDR1 and CDR2 (germline): MNHEY, SMNVEV (reference sequence). The chain's CDR3 is CASSPQLRGTGELFF. DNA of the CDR3: TGTGCCAGCAGTCCCCAACTCAGGGGGACCGGGGAGCTGTTTTTT.

The chain joins TRBV3-1 to TRBJ1-2; D unresolved. CDR3 length: 15 amino acids. The germline CDR1 and CDR2 sequences are LGHDT and YNNKEL (reference sequence). V gave up 3 bases and J gave up 2 bases, with 13 bases separating them. This CDR3 reads CASSHSKINNYGYTF. The CDR3 DNA is TGTGCCAGCAGCCATTCCAAAATAAACAACTATGGCTACACCTTC. The full variable domain, completed using reference TRBV3-1 and TRBJ1-2, is DTAVSQTPKYLVTQMGNDKSIKCEQNLGHDTMYWYKQDSKKFLKIMFSYNNKELIINETVPNRFSPKSPDKAHLNLHINSLELGDSAVYFCASSHSKINNYGYTFGSGTRLTVV.

This clonotype occurred many times. This chain uses TRBV10-3 with TRBJ2-3; 7 nucleotides match TRBD2. With V trimmed by 6 bases and J by 2 bases, 8 bases remained unmatched. The length of the CDR3 is 15 residues. Germline CDR1 and CDR2: ENHRY and SYGVKD. CDR3: CAIREGSGITDTQYF. The CDR3 coding sequence is TGTGCCATCAGGGAGGGAAGCGGGATCACAGATACGCAGTATTTT.

This clonotype showed up many times. The gene calls are TRBV18 and TRBJ2-5; a weak D match, TRBD2 (6 bases). The CDR3 has 17 amino acids. The germline V gene encodes CDR1 KGHSH and CDR2 LQKENI. The V gene lost 6 bases and the J gene lost 1 base, with 21 bases spanning the gap. CDR3 amino acids: CASSQLPGLSIQETQYF. DNA of the CDR3: TGTGCCAGCTCCCAACTCCCGGGACTTTCAATCCAAGAGACCCAGTACTTC. Full variable domain (missing parts from reference TRBV18 and TRBJ2-5): NAGVMQNPRHLVRRRGQEARLRCSPMKGHSHVYWYRQLPEEGLKFMVYLQKENIIDESGMPKERFSAEFPKEGPSILRIQQVVRGDSAAYFCASSQLPGLSIQETQYFGPGTRLLVL.

In its sample, this clonotype was seen once. V and J are TRBV24-1 and TRBJ2-1, with 10 bases fitting TRBD1. Trimming removed 4 bases from V and 6 bases from J; junction bases left unmatched: 5. The germline V gene has CDR1 KGHDR and CDR2 SFDVKD. The CDR3 consists of 15 residues. The CDR3 loop reads CATSEGQGGLNEQFF. The CDR3 DNA reads as TGTGCCACCAGTGAAGGACAGGGGGGCCTCAATGAGCAGTTCTTC.

This clonotype was counted ten times or more. The rearrangement joins TRBV7-9 to TRBJ1-1; no clear D. The CDR3 extends over 15 amino acids. Per the germline V gene, CDR1 is SEHNR and CDR2 is FQNEAQ (reference sequence). Trimming took 5 bases from V and 2 from J, leaving 15 bases between them. Written as DNA, the CDR3 is TGTGCCAGCAGCCTACCCCCCGGGAGTAACACTGAAGCTTTCTTT. This codes for CASSLPPGSNTEAFF.

This clonotype has only a few counts. V and J are TRBV5-4 and TRBJ2-1, with D maybe TRBD2 (6 bases). The length of the CDR3 is 13 residues. Germline V gene sequence: CDR1 SGHNT, CDR2 YYREEE (reference sequence). Trimming took 6 bases from V and 4 from J, leaving 11 bases between them. The CDR3 bases are TGTGCCAGCACCCGGGCGGGGTACAATGAGCAGTTCTTC. Protein sequence: CASTRAGYNEQFF. Full variable domain (rest looked up from reference TRBV5-4 and TRBJ2-1): ETGVTQSPTHLIKTRGQQVTLRCSSQSGHNTVSWYQQALGQGPQFIFQYYREEENGRGNFPPRFSGLQFPNYSSELNVNALELDDSALYLCASTRAGYNEQFFGPGTRLTVL.

The chain has TRBV5-1 and TRBJ2-1; TRBD2 agrees at 9 bases. V shed 3 bases, J shed 9 bases, and the junction held 13 bases outside the gene matches. The CDR3 contains 16 residues. The germline CDR1 and CDR2 sequences are SGHRS and YFSETQ. The CDR3 spells CASSWTGTSRGGEQFF. The CDR3 DNA follows: TGCGCCAGCAGCTGGACCGGGACTAGCAGGGGCGGTGAGCAGTTCTTC.

Only a few counts were recorded for this clonotype. V usage is TRBV6-5 and J usage is TRBJ1-2, with TRBD1 matching 8 bases. The V and J ends lost 0 bases and 4 bases, in that order; junction bases with no gene match: 1. The germline gives CDR1 MNHEY, CDR2 SVGAGI. CDR3 length: 14 amino acids. Written as DNA, the CDR3 is TGTGCCAGCAGTTACTCGGGACAGGTCTATGGCTACACCTTC. As protein: CASSYSGQVYGYTF.

This clonotype was seen repeatedly, ten times or more. CDR3 sequence reads: CASSTAPSLNSYEQYF. For the CDR3, the DNA is TGCGCCAGCAGCACCGCGCCCAGCCTAAACTCCTACGAGCAGTACTTC. This rearrangement joins TRBV5-1 to TRBJ2-7; no clear D. The germline V gene encodes CDR1 SGHRS and CDR2 YFSETQ. Trimming cost V 4 bases and J 0 bases, with 17 bases left between them. The CDR3 is 16 residues long.

In this sample, this clonotype turned up many times. This chain connects TRBV18 to TRBJ1-1; unclear D gene. V lost 6 bases and J 3 bases, leaving 14 bases between the germline ends. There are 14 residues in the CDR3. CDR1 is KGHSH and CDR2 is LQKENI in the germline V gene. CDR3 coding DNA: TGTGCCAGCTCCCTCCCAAACGGGGACACTGAAGCTTTCTTT. Translated: CASSLPNGDTEAFF. Based on the CDR3 plus reference TRBV18 and TRBJ1-1, the full variable domain is NAGVMQNPRHLVRRRGQEARLRCSPMKGHSHVYWYRQLPEEGLKFMVYLQKENIIDESGMPKERFSAEFPKEGPSILRIQQVVRGDSAAYFCASSLPNGDTEAFFGQGTRLTVV.